The clone carrying this TCR beta chain was found once. Its specificity is unknown. This specimen comes from a study of T cell responses to AZD1222 COVID-19 vaccine. Germline CDR1 is DFQATT and CDR2 is SNEGSKA (reference sequence). The ends were cut back, 3 bases at V and 0 bases at J, with 12 bases in the middle. The CDR3 extends over 15 amino acids. The protocol was immunoSEQ multiplex PCR, while the TCRdb copy is restricted to in-frame clones and leaves out a portion. The table lists roughly 140,000 clones, 90% to 95% of them singletons. The study's findings and limits: Among vaccine-associated CD4 TCRs, coverage spanned spike, with dominance at 160-218 and 743-854.

The clonotype originates from an adult in good health. The material was peripheral blood, obtained on day 0 of MenACWY control vaccination. The chain recombines TRBV20-1 with TRBJ1-5; D not certain. This CDR3 reads CSASAGSNSNQPQHF. As DNA, the CDR3 is TGCAGTGCTAGTGCGGGGTCAAATAGCAATCAGCCCCAGCATTTT.